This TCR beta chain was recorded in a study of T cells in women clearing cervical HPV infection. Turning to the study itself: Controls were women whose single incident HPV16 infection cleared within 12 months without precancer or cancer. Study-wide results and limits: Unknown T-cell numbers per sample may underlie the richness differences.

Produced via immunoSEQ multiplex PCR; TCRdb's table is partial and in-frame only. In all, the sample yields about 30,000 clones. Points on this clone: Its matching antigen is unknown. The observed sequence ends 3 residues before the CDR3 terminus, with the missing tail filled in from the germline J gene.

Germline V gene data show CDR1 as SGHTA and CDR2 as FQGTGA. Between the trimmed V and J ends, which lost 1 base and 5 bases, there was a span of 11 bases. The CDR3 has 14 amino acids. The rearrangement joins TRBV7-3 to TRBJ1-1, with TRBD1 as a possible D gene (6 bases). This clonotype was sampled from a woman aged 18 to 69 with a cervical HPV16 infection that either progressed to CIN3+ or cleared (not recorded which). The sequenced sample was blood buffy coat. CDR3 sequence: CASSLKPTGTEAFF. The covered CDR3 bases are TGTGCCAGCAGCTTAAAGCCAACAGGGACTGAA.